This TCR beta chain was captured in a study of beta chain features in type 1 diabetes. On the study more broadly: Across all samples, over 85 million sorted cells were examined.

Sequenced material consisted of expressed TCRB transcripts (all of the isolated RNA was reverse transcribed). Profiling relied on immunoSEQ multiplex PCR, and the TCRdb table lists in-frame clones only, not all of them. Here the sample spans about 900,000 clones, roughly 15% being singletons. CDR3 length: 13 residues. The V and J ends lost 5 bases and 2 bases, in that order; junction bases with no gene match: 2. The germline CDR1 and CDR2 sequences are SEHNR and FQNEAQ (reference sequence). This clone occurred a few times. What it binds is not known. Study findings and constraints: A pattern of fewer insertions and more deletions at VDJ junctions was seen in type 1 diabetes patients.

The origin of this receptor is a woman between 18 and 29 years old in good health. Sequencing used naive CD4+ T cells from blood. J is TRBJ2-5 and V is TRBV7-9; 7 bases align to TRBD1. The CDR3 region is CASSTGQQETQYF. In nucleotides, the CDR3 is TGTGCCAGCAGCACGGGACAGCAAGAGACCCAGTACTTC. The full variable domain, its missing parts supplied by reference TRBV7-9 and TRBJ2-5, is DTGVSQNPRHKITKRGQNVTFRCDPISEHNRLYWYRQTLGQGPEFLTYFQNEAQLEKSRLLSDRFSAERPKGSFSTLEIQRTEQGDSAMYLCASSTGQQETQYFGPGTRLLVL.